This T cell receptor (beta chain) came from a study of monozygotic twins with cystic fibrosis. About the study: Around 3 micrograms of fragmented DNA underwent 15 PCR cycles for library preparation.

The assay was immunoSEQ multiplex PCR, and TCRdb's table has in-frame clones only and misses some. The table records around 29,000 clones, 70% to 90% of them present only once. The V end lost 4 bases, the J end lost 4 bases, and 11 bases lay between the germline ends. The CDR3 spans 13 residues. The V gene's germline CDR1 is SGDLS and CDR2 YYNGEE. In the case of this clone: The antigen is unknown.

Overall study results and limits: Monozygotic CF twin pairs shared significantly more nucleotide-identical clonotypes than unrelated CF individuals did.

The sequenced sample was blood. The chain uses TRBV9 and TRBJ2-5; no clear D gene. The clonotype originates from a girl aged 2-15 years with cystic fibrosis. CDR3 sequence (DNA): TGTGCCAGCAGCCCCCGAAATTTAGAGACCCAGTACTTC. Protein sequence: CASSPRNLETQYF.